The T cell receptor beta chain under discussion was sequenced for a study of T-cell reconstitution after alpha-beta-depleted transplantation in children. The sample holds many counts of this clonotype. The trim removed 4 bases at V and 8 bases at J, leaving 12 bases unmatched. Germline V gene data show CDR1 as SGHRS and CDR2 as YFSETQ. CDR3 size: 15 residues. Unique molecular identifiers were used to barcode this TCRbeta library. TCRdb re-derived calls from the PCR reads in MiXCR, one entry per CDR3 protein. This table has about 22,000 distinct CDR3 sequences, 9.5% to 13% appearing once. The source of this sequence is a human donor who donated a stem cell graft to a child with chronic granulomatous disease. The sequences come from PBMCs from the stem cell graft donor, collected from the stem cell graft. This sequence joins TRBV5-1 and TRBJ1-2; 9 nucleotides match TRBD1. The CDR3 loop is CASSPRTGAPIGYTF. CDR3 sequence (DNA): TGCGCCAGCAGCCCCAGGACAGGGGCCCCTATAGGCTACACCTTC.